This T cell receptor (beta chain) was found in a study of identical twins. Addition of a universal primer site occurred through template switching, and cDNA carried unique molecular identifiers. TCRdb redid the calling of the 5' RACE reads with MiXCR, one entry per CDR3 protein. The repertoire holds approximately 230,000 distinct CDR3 sequences, with under 8.5% as singletons. The CDR3 sequence is 15 residues long. In germline, CDR1 is SGHAT, CDR2 FQNNGV. Trimming at V came to 5 bases and at J to 5 bases, leaving 7 bases not matched to a gene. This clonotype appeared many times. These data also formed part of another study, on T cells expressing NK-cell markers. That investigation notes: Sorted CD3+CD56+NKG2C+, CD3+CD56+NKG2C- and CD3+CD56-NKG2C+ T cells supplied TCR beta repertoires. One of the eight sequenced donors was seronegative, whereas the other seven were HCMV-seropositive.

This clonotype was obtained from a woman between 18 and 30 years old in good health. Sequenced input: CD8+ T cells sorted from blood. The rearrangement links TRBV11-2 to TRBJ2-1; 9 positions agree with TRBD2. This chain's CDR3 is CASSHPASGDNEQFF. In nucleotides, the CDR3 is TGTGCCAGCAGCCACCCGGCTAGCGGGGACAATGAGCAGTTCTTC.